A selection of T cell receptor beta chains follows, all from one sample in a study of monozygotic twins with cystic fibrosis. Method: immunoSEQ multiplex PCR; TCRdb's copy keeps in-frame clones and lacks some. Here the sample spans about 10,000 clones, just over 99% being singletons. Material for sequencing was blood. The origin of the receptors is a man aged 18 to 30 with cystic fibrosis. CDR3s include the opening cysteine and the closing phenylalanine or tryptophan. A D gene is named only where the DNA matches it firmly. The size entry is marked missing in some rows and otherwise reads once, few, many or a size class.

>NA|TRBJ2-3|TRBD2|TRBV6-1
TGTGCCAGCGGGGCGGGAGGGAGCACAGATACGCAGTATTTT
CASGAGGSTDTQYF
>NA|TRBJ2-1|TRBD2|TRBV27
TGTGCCAGCAGTCCAAGACTAGCGACCCCCAATGAGCAGTTCTTC
CASSPRLATPNEQFF
>NA|TRBJ2-7|NA|TRBV5-1
TGCGCCAGCAGCTTGGGGACAGAACTACCCTACGAGCAGTACTTC
CASSLGTELPYEQYF
>NA|TRBJ2-7|TRBD2|TRBV27
TGTGCCAGCAGGGGCCGGGATAGCGGGGGGGCCTACGAGCAGTACTTC
CASRGRDSGGAYEQYF
>NA|TRBJ2-2|NA|TRBV6-5
TGTGCCAGCAGCGGTTACACCGGGGAGCTGTTTTTT
CASSGYTGELFF
>NA|TRBJ1-2|NA|TRBV19
TGTGCCAGTAGTGCCCCTGGGGGGGATGCCTATGGCTACACCTTC
CASSAPGGDAYGYTF
>NA|TRBJ1-2|TRBD1|TRBV19
TGTGCCAGTAGTACACAGGGGACTGACTATGGCTACACCTTC
CASSTQGTDYGYTF
>NA|TRBJ2-6|TRBD1|TRBV2
TGTGCCAGCAGTGGGACAGGGGGAATACGATCTGGGGCCAACGTCCTGACTTTC
CASSGTGGIRSGANVLTF
>NA|TRBJ2-1|TRBD2|TRBV9
TGTGCCAGCAGAGGACTAGCGGGAGGGCCAAGCAATGAGCAGTTCTTC
CASRGLAGGPSNEQFF
>NA|TRBJ2-7|NA|TRBV28
TGTGCCAGCAGAGCGACAGGTTCCTACGAGCAGTACTTC
CASRATGSYEQYF
>NA|TRBJ1-5|NA|TRBV29-1
TGCAGCGTTGCCCAGCGCAATCAGCCCCAGCATTTT
CSVAQRNQPQHF
>NA|TRBJ1-6|NA|TRBV2
TGTGCCAGCTTAACGGGAAACCGGGGCAATTCACCCCTCCACTTT
CASLTGNRGNSPLHF
>NA|TRBJ1-4|NA|TRBV18
TGTGCCAGCCGCACAACTAATGAAAAACTGTTTTTT
CASRTTNEKLFF
>NA|TRBJ1-3|TRBD1|TRBV9
TGTGCCAGCAGCCAGGGGGACGTAGTCTCTGGAAACACCATATATTTT
CASSQGDVVSGNTIYF
>NA|TRBJ2-1|TRBD2|TRBV29-1
TGCAGCGTTAGGACTAGCGGGGCTGGGCAGTTCTTC
CSVRTSGAGQFF
>NA|TRBJ2-3|TRBD2|TRBV7-2
TGTGCCAGCAGCTTTTGGCCTAGCGGGGGGCCCACAGATACGCAGTATTTT
CASSFWPSGGPTDTQYF
>NA|TRBJ1-3|NA|TRBV5-4
TGTGCCAGCAGCTTGGAGGCAGTAGGAAACACCATATATTTT
CASSLEAVGNTIYF
>NA|TRBJ2-5|TRBD2|TRBV10-3
TGTGCCATCAGTGAGTCTCGGCTAGCGGGGGCCGAGACCCAGTACTTC
CAISESRLAGAETQYF
>NA|TRBJ1-5|NA|TRBV5-1
TGCGCCAGCAGCTTGGAGGCAGGCAATCAGCCCCAGCATTTT
CASSLEAGNQPQHF
>NA|TRBJ2-1|NA|TRBV11-2
TGTGCCAGCAGCCCACCCGCGGGGATTTTATGGAACAATGAGCAGTTCTTC
CASSPPAGILWNNEQFF
>NA|TRBJ2-1|TRBD2|TRBV19
TGTGCCAGTAGTACCTCCCGTAGCGGGGGGGACTACAATGAGCAGTTCTTC
CASSTSRSGGDYNEQFF
>NA|TRBJ1-6|NA|TRBV7-8
TGTGCCAGCAGCTTACAGATTAACCGCAATTCACCCCTCCACTTT
CASSLQINRNSPLHF
>NA|TRBJ1-2|NA|TRBV18
TGTGCCAGCTCAATGGGGGAAATTAACACCTTC
CASSMGEINTF
>NA|TRBJ1-5|NA|TRBV5-8
TGTGCCAGCAGCCCTGGATCGGTCAATCAGCCCCAGCATTTT
CASSPGSVNQPQHF
>NA|TRBJ1-1|NA|TRBV13
TGTGCCAGCAGCTCAATCCTGACTGAAGCTTTCTTT
CASSSILTEAFF
>NA|TRBJ2-4|NA|TRBV5-5
TGTGCCAGCAGCTTACAGACAGACTACAAAAACATTCAGTACTTC
CASSLQTDYKNIQYF
>NA|TRBJ1-3|NA|TRBV18
TGTGCCAGCTCAGCAGGGTTTCCCTCTGGAAACACCATATATTTT
CASSAGFPSGNTIYF
>NA|TRBJ2-2|NA|TRBV29-1
TGCAGCGTTGGGATAGATAACACCGGGGAGCTGTTTTTT
CSVGIDNTGELFF
>NA|TRBJ2-3|NA|TRBV11-3
TGTGCCAGCAGCTCCGGCCAGGGAACAGATACGCAGTATTTT
CASSSGQGTDTQYF
>NA|TRBJ1-5|NA|TRBV19
TGTGCCAGTAGTATGGGACAAAGGTTCCATCAGCCCCAGCATTTT
CASSMGQRFHQPQHF
>NA|TRBJ2-6|TRBD2|TRBV6-4
TGTGCCAGCAGTGACTCCTCCCCAGCGGGGGGACTTTCTGGGGCCAACGTCCTGACTTTC
CASSDSSPAGGLSGANVLTF
>NA|TRBJ1-1|TRBD1|TRBV4-2
TGTGCCAGCAGCCAAGATTTACAGGGGGGGACTGAAGCTTTCTTT
CASSQDLQGGTEAFF
>NA|TRBJ2-7|NA|TRBV5-1
TGCGCCAGCAGCTTGGAAGACGAGCAGTACTTC
CASSLEDEQYF
>NA|TRBJ1-1|NA|TRBV29-1
TGCAGCGTCTCAGGGTTTCGGACTGAAGCTTTCTTT
CSVSGFRTEAFF
>NA|TRBJ1-5|NA|TRBV2
TGTGCCAGCACCATAAGCAATCAGCCCCAGCATTTT
CASTISNQPQHF
>once|TRBJ2-1|TRBD2|TRBV7-3
TGTGCCAGCAACGCCGGGGGGGCACCCTACAATGAGCAGTTCTTC
CASNAGGAPYNEQFF
>NA|TRBJ2-1|TRBD2|TRBV2
TGTGCCAGCATGGGGCTAGCGGATTACAATGAGCAGTTCTTC
CASMGLADYNEQFF
>NA|TRBJ1-2|NA|TRBV5-1
TGCGCCAGCAGCTTCGAAGTCGCGACTTCTAACTATGGCTACACCTTC
CASSFEVATSNYGYTF
>NA|TRBJ2-5|NA|TRBV14
TGTGCCAGCAGCCAAGAGGGCAGGGGACTTGAAGAGACCCAGTACTTC
CASSQEGRGLEETQYF
>NA|TRBJ2-3|NA|TRBV6-5
TGTGCCAGCACCCAATCGGGGGCAGATACGCAGTATTTT
CASTQSGADTQYF
>NA|TRBJ2-7|NA|TRBV6-5
TGTGCCAGCAGTTCCCCCCCCAGTTACGAGCAGTACTTC
CASSSPPSYEQYF
>NA|TRBJ1-2|NA|TRBV27
TGTGCCAGCAGTTTCAGCAGGGGCTATGGCTACACCTTC
CASSFSRGYGYTF
>NA|TRBJ1-1|NA|TRBV6-9
TGTGCCAGCAGTTGGGCCAGGACCAACACTGAAGCTTTCTTT
CASSWARTNTEAFF
>NA|TRBJ2-3|TRBD2|TRBV4-3
TGCGCCAGCAGCCAACAAACTAGCGGGGGAAATGCAGATACGCAGTATTTT
CASSQQTSGGNADTQYF
>NA|TRBJ2-6|NA|TRBV9
TGTGCCAGCAGCGTAGCTGAGAGGGTGACGGGGGCCAACGTCCTGACTTTC
CASSVAERVTGANVLTF
>NA|TRBJ2-2|TRBD1|TRBV19
TGTGCCAGTAGAGGGGACAGGGGGCTACCCGGGGAGCTGTTTTTT
CASRGDRGLPGELFF
>NA|TRBJ2-3|NA|TRBV28
TGTGCCAGCACTAGCACAGATACGCAGTATTTT
CASTSTDTQYF
>NA|TRBJ2-1|TRBD2|TRBV5-6
TGTGCCAGCAGCCCGGGACTAGCGGGGGCACAATCGCAGTTCTTC
CASSPGLAGAQSQFF
>NA|TRBJ2-1|NA|TRBV9
TGTGCCAGCAGCGTAGGGGTGAGGGGACTCCTGCCCAATGAGCAGTTCTTC
CASSVGVRGLLPNEQFF
>NA|TRBJ1-5|TRBD1|TRBV29-1
TGCAGCGTTGGCACAGGGGCAAATCAGCCCCAGCATTTT
CSVGTGANQPQHF
>NA|TRBJ2-5|NA|TRBV19
TGTGCCAGTAGGGACCACAGGTTAACCGAGACCCAGTACTTC
CASRDHRLTETQYF
>NA|TRBJ1-1|TRBD1|TRBV6-6
TGTGCCAGCAGTTTTTCGCCGGGACAGGGCACTGAAGCTTTCTTT
CASSFSPGQGTEAFF
>NA|TRBJ2-2|NA|TRBV5-8
TGTGCCAGCAGCCCCGTGGGCCCCGCCGGGGAGCTGTTTTTT
CASSPVGPAGELFF
>NA|TRBJ2-5|NA|TRBV18
TGTGCCAGCTCACGGGTGAGGACCGAACAAGAGACCCAGTACTTC
CASSRVRTEQETQYF
>NA|TRBJ2-3|NA|TRBV7-2
TGTGCCAGCAGCCATTTGGCAGATACGCAGTATTTT
CASSHLADTQYF
>NA|TRBJ1-1|NA|TRBV5-4
TGTGCCAGCAGCTTGCCTGACGTACGCACTGAAGCTTTCTTT
CASSLPDVRTEAFF
>NA|TRBJ2-7|NA|TRBV29-1
TGCAGCGTCCTCCTCGGGACTCTCTCCGAGCAGTACTTC
CSVLLGTLSEQYF
>once|TRBJ1-1|TRBD1|TRBV5-1
TGCGCCAGCAGCTCGGGACAGGGGATTGTCTCTGAAGCTTTCTTT
CASSSGQGIVSEAFF
>NA|TRBJ2-1|NA|TRBV19
TGTGCCAGTAGTAACCGGGACAAGTACAATGAGCAGTTCTTC
CASSNRDKYNEQFF
>NA|TRBJ2-5|NA|TRBV5-6
TGTGCCAGCAGCTTGAAACAGGGCCAGACCCAGTACTTC
CASSLKQGQTQYF